The entry that follows covers one T cell receptor beta chain sequence. As yet, its antigen is unknown. This CDR3 is built from 14 residues. Time point indicated: baseline pretreatment blood. Treatment meaning: 15 Gy SBRT to primary tumor, nephrectomy 4 weeks later. Serial blood draws occurred at baseline and 2 and 4 weeks post-SBRT. The patient's renal cell carcinoma had clear cell pathology. The data belong to a study of radiation and T cells in renal cell carcinoma. Study as a whole: Nephrectomy followed 15 Gy stereotactic body radiation by 4 weeks.

Sequencing used immunoSEQ multiplex PCR; TCRdb keeps in-frame clones, though not all of them. Of more than 140,000 clones in the sample, less than 90% were seen once. The study's findings and limits: Pretreatment tumor biopsies were lacking, so baseline clonotypes are unknown.

V usage is TRBV21-1 and J usage is TRBJ2-7; the DNA was not compared with TRBD2, the D call given in the table. TRBV21-1 is flagged as a pseudogene. This clonotype originated in a woman in her forties or fifties with renal cell carcinoma. The specimen was blood, collected from a patient whose treatment included radiotherapy and nephrectomy. As DNA, the CDR3 is TGTGCCAGCAGCAGTGCGGGGGGGTTCCACGAGCAGTACTTC. It specifies CASSSAGGFHEQYF.